The clone carrying this TCR beta chain was detected only a few times. The antigen remains unidentified. The sample comes from a study of CD8 T cells in ankylosing spondylitis. General study points: Seemingly distinctive of ankylosing spondylitis blood was a TCR beta motif formed by eight highly homologous variants.

This CDR3 comprises 15 residues. V lost 4 bases, J lost 3 bases, and 12 bases stayed unmatched. Germline CDR1 is SQVTM and CDR2 is ANQGSEA. TCRdb reanalysed the 5' RACE reads using MiXCR and keeps one entry per CDR3 protein. Altogether some 200,000 distinct CDR3 sequences are present, roughly 6.6% being singletons, with the ten largest covering 14%. The chain recombines TRBV29-1 with TRBJ2-7, with TRBD1 matching 7 bases. Sequenced input: blood, either unsorted or a sorted T cell fraction (not recorded which). This clonotype originated in a male donor with ankylosing spondylitis. CDR3 sequence (DNA): TGCAGCGTTGGCCTCGGGACAGCTCGACTCTACGAGCAGTACTTC. Residues: CSVGLGTARLYEQYF.